In its sample, the clone carrying this T cell receptor beta chain was seen once. This sample stems from a study of cytomegalovirus exposure and HLA in healthy donors. Profiling relied on immunoSEQ multiplex PCR, and the TCRdb table lists in-frame clones only, not all of them. The sample includes tens of thousands of clones, approximately 97% of them seen just once. V lost 6 bases, J lost 1 base, and 12 bases lay in between. Germline assignment: CDR1 ENHRY and CDR2 SYGVKD. The CDR3 spans 14 residues. What was sequenced was PBMCs. This receptor was obtained from a woman aged 18-29 years in good health and CMV-seropositive. This sequence joins TRBV10-3 and TRBJ1-1; a weak D match, TRBD1 (6 bases). The CDR3 protein is CAISADSQNTEAFF. DNA of the CDR3: TGTGCCATCAGCGCGGACAGCCAGAACACTGAAGCTTTCTTT.